This T cell receptor beta chain was observed in a study of cytomegalovirus exposure and HLA in healthy donors. The CDR3 is 16 amino acids. Trimming took off 2 bases at V and 5 bases at J, with 21 bases between the two ends. In germline, CDR1 is GTSNPN, CDR2 SVGIG (reference sequence). With 60 Vbeta and 13 Jbeta primers, the PCR was carried out. The repertoire was sequenced with immunoSEQ multiplex PCR; TCRdb's copy has only in-frame clones and lacks some. The sample yields roughly 140,000 clones, about 82% seen once. The V and J genes are TRBV30 and TRBJ2-5, with D possibly matching TRBD2 (6 bases). The sequenced sample was PBMCs. The receptor comes from a male donor in good health and CMV-seronegative. CDR3 sequence: CAWSNRGRRGTETQYF. The DNA of the CDR3 is TGTGCCTGGAGTAATCGCGGCCGCCGGGGGACGGAGACCCAGTACTTC.